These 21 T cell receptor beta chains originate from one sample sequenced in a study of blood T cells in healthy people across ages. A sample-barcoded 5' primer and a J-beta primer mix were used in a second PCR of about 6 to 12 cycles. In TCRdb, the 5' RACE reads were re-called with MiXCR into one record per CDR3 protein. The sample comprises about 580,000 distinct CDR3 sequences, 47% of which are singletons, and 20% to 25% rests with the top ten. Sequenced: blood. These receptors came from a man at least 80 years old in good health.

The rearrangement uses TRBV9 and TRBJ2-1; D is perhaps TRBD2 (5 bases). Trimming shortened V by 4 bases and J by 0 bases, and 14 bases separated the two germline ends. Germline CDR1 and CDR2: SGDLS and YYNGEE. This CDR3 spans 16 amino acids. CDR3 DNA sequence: TGTGCCAGCAGCCCTACCGGGGTTAGCTCCTACAATGAGCAGTTCTTC. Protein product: CASSPTGVSSYNEQFF.

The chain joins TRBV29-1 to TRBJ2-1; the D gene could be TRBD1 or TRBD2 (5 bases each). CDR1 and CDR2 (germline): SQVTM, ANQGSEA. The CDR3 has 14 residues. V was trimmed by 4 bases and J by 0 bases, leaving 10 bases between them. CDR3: CSVVEGSSYNEQFF. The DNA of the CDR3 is TGCAGCGTTGTCGAGGGGAGCTCCTACAATGAGCAGTTCTTC.

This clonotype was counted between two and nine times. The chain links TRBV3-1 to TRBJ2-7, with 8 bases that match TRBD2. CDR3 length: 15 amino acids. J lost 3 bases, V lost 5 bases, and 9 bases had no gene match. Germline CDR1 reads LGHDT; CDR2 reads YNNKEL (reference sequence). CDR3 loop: CASSYISGADYEQYF. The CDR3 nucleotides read TGTGCCAGCAGCTATATTAGCGGGGCAGACTACGAGCAGTACTTC.

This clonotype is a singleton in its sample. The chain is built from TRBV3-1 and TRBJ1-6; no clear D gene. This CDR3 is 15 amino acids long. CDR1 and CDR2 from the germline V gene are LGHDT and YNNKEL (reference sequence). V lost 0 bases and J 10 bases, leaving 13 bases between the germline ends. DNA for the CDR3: TGTGCCAGCAGCCAAGAAGGAACGGGGAGGTCACCCCTCCACTTT. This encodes CASSQEGTGRSPLHF.

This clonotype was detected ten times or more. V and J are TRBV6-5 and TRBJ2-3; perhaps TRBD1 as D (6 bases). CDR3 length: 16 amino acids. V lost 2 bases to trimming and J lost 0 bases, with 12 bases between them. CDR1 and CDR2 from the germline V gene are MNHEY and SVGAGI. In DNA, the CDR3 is TGTGCCAGCAGTTACCGACAGGACCGAAGCACAGATACGCAGTATTTT. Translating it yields CASSYRQDRSTDTQYF.

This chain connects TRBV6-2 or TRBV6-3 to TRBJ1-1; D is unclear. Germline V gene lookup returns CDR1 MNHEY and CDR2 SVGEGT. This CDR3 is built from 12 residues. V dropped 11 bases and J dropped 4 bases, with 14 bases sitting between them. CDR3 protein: CALRGMGTEAFF. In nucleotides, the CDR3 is TGTGCCCTGCGCGGGATGGGCACTGAAGCTTTCTTT.

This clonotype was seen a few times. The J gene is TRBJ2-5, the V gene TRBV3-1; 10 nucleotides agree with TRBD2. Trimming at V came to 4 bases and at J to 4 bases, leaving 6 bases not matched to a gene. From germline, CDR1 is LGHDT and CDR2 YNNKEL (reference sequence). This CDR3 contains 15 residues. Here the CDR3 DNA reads TGTGCCAGCAGCCGCGCTAGCGGGGGTGGAGAGACCCAGTACTTC. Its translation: CASSRASGGGETQYF.

CDR3 amino acids: CASSQRSGIGETQYF. The CDR3 bases are TGCGCCAGCAGCCAACGTTCCGGGATCGGAGAGACCCAGTACTTC. The genes are TRBV4-3 and TRBJ2-5, with a tentative D call TRBD2 (5 bases). This CDR3 contains 15 residues. The V end lost 2 bases, the J end lost 4 bases, and 14 bases lay between the germline ends. CDR1 is LGHNA and CDR2 is YSLEER in the germline V gene.

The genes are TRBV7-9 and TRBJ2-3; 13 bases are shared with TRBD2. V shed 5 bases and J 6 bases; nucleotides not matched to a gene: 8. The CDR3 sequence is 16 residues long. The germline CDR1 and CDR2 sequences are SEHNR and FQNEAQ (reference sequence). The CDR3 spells CASSPWTSGRFDTQYF. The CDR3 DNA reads TGTGCCAGCAGCCCCTGGACTAGCGGGAGATTCGATACGCAGTATTTT.

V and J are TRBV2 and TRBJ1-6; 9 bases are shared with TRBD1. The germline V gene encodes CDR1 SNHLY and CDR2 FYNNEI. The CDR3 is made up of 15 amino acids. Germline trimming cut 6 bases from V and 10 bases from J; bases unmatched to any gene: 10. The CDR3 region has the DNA TGTGCCAGCAGGACGACAGGGGGTATAGGGTCACCCCTCCACTTT. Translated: CASRTTGGIGSPLHF.

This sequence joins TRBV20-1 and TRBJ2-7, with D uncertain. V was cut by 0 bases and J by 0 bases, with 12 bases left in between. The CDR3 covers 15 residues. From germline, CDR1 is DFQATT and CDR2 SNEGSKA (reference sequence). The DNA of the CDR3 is TGCAGTGCTAGAGATGGCTCTCCTCTCTCCTACGAGCAGTACTTC. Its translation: CSARDGSPLSYEQYF.

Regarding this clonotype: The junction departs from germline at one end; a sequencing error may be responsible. The DNA for the CDR3 is TGTGCCAGCAGTTACTCGATAAGACCGGCTAGCGGGAACACCGGGGGGCTGTTTTTT. Protein: CASSYSIRPASGNTGGLFF. The chain uses TRBV6-5 and TRBJ2-2; 9 bases are shared with TRBD2. The CDR3 extends over 19 amino acids. Germline V gene sequence: CDR1 MNHEY, CDR2 SVGAGI.

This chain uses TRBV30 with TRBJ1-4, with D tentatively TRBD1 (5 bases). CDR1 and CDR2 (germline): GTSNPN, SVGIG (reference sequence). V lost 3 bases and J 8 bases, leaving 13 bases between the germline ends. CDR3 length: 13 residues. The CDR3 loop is CAWSPRGAEKLFF. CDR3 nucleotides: TGTGCCTGGAGCCCCCGAGGGGCGGAAAAACTGTTTTTT.

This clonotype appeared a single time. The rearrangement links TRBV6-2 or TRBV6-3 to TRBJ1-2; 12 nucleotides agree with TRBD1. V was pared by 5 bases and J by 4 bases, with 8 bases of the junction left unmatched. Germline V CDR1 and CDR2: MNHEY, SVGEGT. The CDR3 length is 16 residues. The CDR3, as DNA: TGTGCCAGCAGTCCAAGGGGACAGGGGGCGAGCTATGGCTACACCTTC. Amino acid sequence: CASSPRGQGASYGYTF.

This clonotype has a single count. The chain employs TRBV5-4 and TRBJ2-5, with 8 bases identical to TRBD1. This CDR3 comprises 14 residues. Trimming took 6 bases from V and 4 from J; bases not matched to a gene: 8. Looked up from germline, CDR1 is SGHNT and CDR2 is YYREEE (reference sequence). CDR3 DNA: TGTGCCAGCAAAAGGACAGGGTTCGCAGAGACCCAGTACTTC. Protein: CASKRTGFAETQYF.

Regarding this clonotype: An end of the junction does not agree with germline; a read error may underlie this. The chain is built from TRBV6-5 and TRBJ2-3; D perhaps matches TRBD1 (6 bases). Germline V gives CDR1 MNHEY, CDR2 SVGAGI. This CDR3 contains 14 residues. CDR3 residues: CASSTRGRGDTRYF. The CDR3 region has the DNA TGTGCCAGCAGTACGAGGGGGAGAGGTGATACGCGGTATTTT.

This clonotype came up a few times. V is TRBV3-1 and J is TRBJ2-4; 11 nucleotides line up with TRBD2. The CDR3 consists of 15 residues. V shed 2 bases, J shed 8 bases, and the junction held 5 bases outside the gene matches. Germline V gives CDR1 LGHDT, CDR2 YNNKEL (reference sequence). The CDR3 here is CASSQTSGSWDIQYF. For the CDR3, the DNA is TGTGCCAGCAGCCAAACTAGCGGGAGTTGGGACATTCAGTACTTC.

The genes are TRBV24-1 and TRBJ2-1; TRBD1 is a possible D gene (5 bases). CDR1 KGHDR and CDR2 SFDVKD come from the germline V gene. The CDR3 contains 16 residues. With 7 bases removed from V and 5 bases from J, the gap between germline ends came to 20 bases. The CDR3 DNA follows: TGTGCCACCAGGATCCGGGTTCCAATGGGGCACAATGAGCAGTTCTTC. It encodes CATRIRVPMGHNEQFF.

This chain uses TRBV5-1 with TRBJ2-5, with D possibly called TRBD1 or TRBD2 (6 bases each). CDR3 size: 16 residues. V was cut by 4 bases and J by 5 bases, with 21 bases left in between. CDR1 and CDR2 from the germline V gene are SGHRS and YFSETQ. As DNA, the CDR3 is TGCGCCAGCAGCCAGCAAACAGGGCGGGGTTCCGAGACCCAGTACTTC. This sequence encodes CASSQQTGRGSETQYF. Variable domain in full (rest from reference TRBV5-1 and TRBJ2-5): KAGVTQTPRYLIKTRGQQVTLSCSPISGHRSVSWYQQTPGQGLQFLFEYFSETQRNKGNFPGRFSGRQFSNSRSEMNVSTLELGDSALYLCASSQQTGRGSETQYFGPGTRLLVL.

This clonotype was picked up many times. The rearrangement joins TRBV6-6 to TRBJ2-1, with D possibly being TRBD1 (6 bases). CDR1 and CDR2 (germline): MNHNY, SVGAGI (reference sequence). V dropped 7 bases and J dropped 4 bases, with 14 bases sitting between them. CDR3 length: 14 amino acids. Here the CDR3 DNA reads TGTGCCAGCAACGGGGACACCGTGTACAATGAGCAGTTCTTC. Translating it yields CASNGDTVYNEQFF.

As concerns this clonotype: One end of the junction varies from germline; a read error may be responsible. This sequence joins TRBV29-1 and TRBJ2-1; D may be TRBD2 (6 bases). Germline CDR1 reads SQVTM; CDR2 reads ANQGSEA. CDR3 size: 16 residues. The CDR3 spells CNVEDQRAETYNEQFF. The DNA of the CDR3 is TGCAACGTTGAGGATCAGCGGGCCGAGACCTACAATGAGCAGTTCTTC.